One sample yielded the 21 T cell receptor beta chains listed below, sequenced in a study of cytomegalovirus exposure and HLA in healthy donors. Data came from immunoSEQ multiplex PCR; TCRdb stores just in-frame clones and leaves some out. This sample carries some 77,000 clones, approximately 94% of them seen once, and the ten largest clones take 1.4%. The sequenced sample was PBMCs. These receptors were collected from a young man in good health and CMV-seropositive.

V usage is TRBV18 and J usage is TRBJ2-5; D ambiguous. Germline V gives CDR1 KGHSH, CDR2 LQKENI. CDR3 length equals 13 residues. The V end lost 6 bases, the J end lost 4 bases, and 12 bases lay between the germline ends. CDR3 bases: TGTGCCAGCTCTCCGCGAAGTTCAGAGACCCAGTACTTC. It yields the protein CASSPRSSETQYF.

The V gene is TRBV11-2, the J gene TRBJ2-7; the D gene is possibly TRBD1 (6 bases). CDR1 is SGHAT and CDR2 is FQNNGV in the germline V gene. V lost 7 bases and J lost 1, with 14 bases in between. The CDR3 is made up of 14 amino acids. CDR3 residues: CASTLGGGSYEQYF. CDR3 in DNA: TGTGCCAGCACCCTTGGGGGCGGTTCCTACGAGCAGTACTTC.

J is TRBJ2-7 and V is TRBV4-1, with D maybe TRBD2 (6 bases). The CDR3 totals 16 residues. V shed 2 bases and J shed 4 bases, with 18 bases lying between them. From germline, CDR1 is MGHRA and CDR2 YSYEKL. CDR3 region: CASSQPPGGKGYEQYF. In DNA form, the CDR3 reads TGCGCCAGCAGCCAACCCCCTGGGGGGAAGGGGTACGAGCAGTACTTC.

The J gene is TRBJ2-7, the V gene TRBV5-1, with a tentative D call TRBD1 (7 bases). The CDR3 spans 14 residues. V was clipped by 2 bases and J by 3 bases, with 12 bases between them. The germline V gene has CDR1 SGHRS and CDR2 YFSETQ. The CDR3 protein is CASSFGGGGYEQYF. CDR3 bases: TGCGCCAGCAGCTTTGGAGGGGGCGGCTACGAGCAGTACTTC. Full variable domain (rest looked up from reference TRBV5-1 and TRBJ2-7): KAGVTQTPRYLIKTRGQQVTLSCSPISGHRSVSWYQQTPGQGLQFLFEYFSETQRNKGNFPGRFSGRQFSNSRSEMNVSTLELGDSALYLCASSFGGGGYEQYFGPGTRLTVT.

This chain joins TRBV6-1 and TRBJ1-1, with unresolved D. The V and J ends lost 5 bases and 4 bases respectively, with 11 bases between them. Germline V lookup: CDR1 MNHNS, CDR2 SASEGT. The CDR3 loop spans 13 amino acids. The CDR3 reads CASSLSPVTEAFF. The CDR3 bases are TGTGCCAGCAGTCTCTCCCCAGTCACTGAAGCTTTCTTT.

V usage is TRBV27 and J usage is TRBJ2-1; D perhaps matches TRBD1 (5 bases). The CDR3 spans 14 residues. The ends were cut back, 5 bases at V and 5 bases at J, with 13 bases in the middle. CDR1 and CDR2 (germline): MNHEY, SMNVEV (reference sequence). Written as DNA, the CDR3 is TGTGCCAGCAGTCTCCCCGACAGCCACAATGAGCAGTTCTTC. This sequence encodes CASSLPDSHNEQFF.

The rearrangement joins TRBV29-1 to TRBJ1-2; possible D gene TRBD1, 5 bases. Germline lookup yields CDR1 SQVTM and CDR2 ANQGSEA. The ends were cut back, 4 bases at V and 2 bases at J, with 14 bases in the middle. The CDR3 extends over 14 amino acids. The DNA of the CDR3 is TGCAGCGTTGGGCCGACAGAGCCGAACTATGGCTACACCTTC. Its translation is CSVGPTEPNYGYTF.

V and J are TRBV11-2 and TRBJ2-7; tentatively, D is TRBD1 (6 bases). This CDR3 has 14 amino acids. V gave up 4 bases and J gave up 3 bases, with 13 bases separating them. Germline lookup yields CDR1 SGHAT and CDR2 FQNNGV. Written as DNA, the CDR3 is TGTGCCAGCAGCTCCTCCGGACAGAACTACGAGCAGTACTTC. Translation gives CASSSSGQNYEQYF.

This clone was counted only a few times. The genes are TRBV5-6 and TRBJ2-1; tentative D call: TRBD2 (5 bases). Trimming took off 0 bases at V and 0 bases at J, with 7 bases between the two ends. CDR1 is SGHDT and CDR2 is YYEEEE in the germline V gene. The CDR3 contains 15 residues. The CDR3 nucleotides are TGTGCCAGCAGCTTGGGAAGCGGCTCCTACAATGAGCAGTTCTTC. Its translation: CASSLGSGSYNEQFF. The complete variable domain, with remaining parts taken from reference TRBV5-6 and TRBJ2-1, reads DAGVTQSPTHLIKTRGQQVTLRCSPKSGHDTVSWYQQALGQGPQFIFQYYEEEERQRGNFPDRFSGHQFPNYSSELNVNALLLGDSALYLCASSLGSGSYNEQFFGPGTRLTVL.

The J gene is TRBJ1-1, the V gene TRBV4-1; 8 bases match TRBD1. V lost 1 base, J lost 6 bases, and 10 bases stayed unmatched. The CDR3 contains 16 residues. The germline V gene has CDR1 MGHRA and CDR2 YSYEKL. The CDR3 sequence: CASSQVWPGQVAEAFF. Written as DNA, the CDR3 is TGCGCCAGCAGCCAAGTCTGGCCGGGACAGGTGGCTGAAGCTTTCTTT.

V and J are TRBV4-2 and TRBJ2-2; 9 bases line up with TRBD1. The CDR3 has 16 residues. CDR1 and CDR2 (germline): LGHNA, YNFKEQ. V trimming: 0 bases; J trimming: 7 bases; junction bases outside the gene matches: 6. The CDR3 sequence is CASSQDLGTGSGELFF. In DNA form, the CDR3 reads TGTGCCAGCAGCCAAGATCTGGGGACAGGGAGCGGGGAGCTGTTTTTT.

The gene calls are TRBV11-3 and TRBJ2-1; 7 bases align to TRBD1. J was trimmed by 0 bases and V by 5 bases; bases with no gene match: 4. Per germline, CDR1 SGHNT and CDR2 YENEEA. The CDR3 is made up of 15 amino acids. CDR3: CASSRGQPSYNEQFF. The CDR3 nucleotides are TGTGCCAGCAGCCGGGGACAGCCCTCCTACAATGAGCAGTTCTTC. Full variable domain (rest looked up from reference TRBV11-3 and TRBJ2-1): EAGVVQSPRYKIIEKKQPVAFWCNPISGHNTLYWYLQNLGQGPELLIRYENEEAVDDSQLPKDRFSAERLKGVDSTLKIQPAELGDSAVYLCASSRGQPSYNEQFFGPGTRLTVL.

The V call is TRBV6-5, the J call TRBJ2-7; the match to TRBD1 covers 8 bases. The V segment lost 6 bases and the J segment 0 bases; nucleotides outside the gene matches: 7. This CDR3 region has 15 residues. Per germline, CDR1 MNHEY and CDR2 SVGAGI. CDR3 sequence (DNA): TGTGCCAGCAGACGTCAGGGGGCTTCCTCCTACGAGCAGTACTTC. This codes for CASRRQGASSYEQYF.

This rearrangement joins TRBV9 to TRBJ2-5; 13 positions match TRBD2. The trim removed 4 bases at V and 3 bases at J, leaving 12 bases unmatched. This CDR3 has 18 residues. CDR1 and CDR2 (germline): SGDLS, YYNGEE. The CDR3 spells CASSSNLRTSGGEETQYF. Written as DNA, the CDR3 is TGTGCCAGCAGCTCCAACCTCCGGACTAGCGGGGGCGAAGAGACCCAGTACTTC.

This chain connects TRBV18 to TRBJ2-5; D is undetermined. Trimming removed 3 bases from V and 4 bases from J, with 9 bases in between. Germline CDR1 KGHSH, CDR2 LQKENI. The CDR3 has 13 amino acids. CDR3 loop: CASSPLGLETQYF. The CDR3 DNA is TGTGCCAGCTCACCCCTTGGGCTAGAGACCCAGTACTTC.

This chain uses TRBV15 with TRBJ2-1; 12 bases fit TRBD2. V lost 3 bases to trimming and J lost 4 bases; unmatched junction nucleotides: 1. Germline lookup yields CDR1 LNHNV and CDR2 YYDKDF (reference sequence). The CDR3 is 15 amino acids. The CDR3 here is CATSRTSGSYNEQFF. The CDR3 coding sequence is TGTGCCACCAGCAGGACTAGCGGGAGTTACAATGAGCAGTTCTTC.

The J gene is TRBJ2-5, the V gene TRBV6-5; TRBD2 aligns across 9 bases. Germline loops: CDR1 MNHEY, CDR2 SVGAGI. The CDR3 covers 15 residues. The J segment lost 4 bases and the V segment lost 7 bases, leaving 10 bases of the junction unmatched. CDR3 residues: CASTEEAGGLETQYF. The CDR3 DNA sequence: TGTGCCAGCACCGAAGAGGCGGGGGGGCTAGAGACCCAGTACTTC.

V and J are TRBV5-4 and TRBJ2-7; 7 bases agree with TRBD2. Germline V CDR1 and CDR2: SGHNT, YYREEE (reference sequence). The CDR3 loop spans 14 amino acids. The V gene end was trimmed by 5 bases and the J gene end by 0 bases; junction bases not matched to a gene: 5. The CDR3 sequence is CASSFGGSSYEQYF. CDR3 nucleotide sequence: TGTGCCAGCAGTTTTGGCGGGAGCTCCTACGAGCAGTACTTC.

The chain couples TRBV27 to TRBJ1-4, with 8 bases identical to TRBD1. The CDR3 extends over 15 amino acids. The germline gives CDR1 MNHEY, CDR2 SMNVEV (reference sequence). Unmatched junction bases numbered 11, after V lost 6 bases and J lost 8 bases. The CDR3 sequence is CASRLSGQGGEKLFF. In nucleotides, the CDR3 is TGTGCCAGCAGGCTCAGCGGACAGGGAGGCGAAAAACTGTTTTTT.

This chain connects TRBV2 to TRBJ1-6; 8 bases agree with TRBD1. The V gene end was trimmed by 7 bases and the J gene end by 5 bases; junction bases not matched to a gene: 7. The CDR3 has 15 amino acids. The germline V gene encodes CDR1 SNHLY and CDR2 FYNNEI. The CDR3 nucleotides are TGTGCCAGCACTTCGCAGGGGGCAAATAATTCACCCCTCCACTTT. It is translated as CASTSQGANNSPLHF.

The rearrangement joins TRBV27 to TRBJ2-7; 9 positions match TRBD1. The length of the CDR3 is 17 residues. J lost 2 bases, V lost 2 bases, and 10 bases had no gene match. Per the germline V gene, CDR1 is MNHEY and CDR2 is SMNVEV (reference sequence). This CDR3 reads CASSLAGVGTGPYEQYF. In DNA, the CDR3 is TGTGCCAGCAGTTTAGCCGGGGTCGGGACAGGGCCCTACGAGCAGTACTTC.